A selection of T cell receptor beta chains follows, all from one sample in a study of neurological immune-mediated disorders. From the 5' RACE reads, TCRdb called clonotypes with MiXCR, one entry per CDR3 protein. The repertoire consists of 50,000 to 70,000 distinct CDR3 sequences, with about 4.9% occurring once and the leading ten covering under 7.5%. Sequenced sample: PBMCs. Source of these receptors: a man younger than 40 with multiple sclerosis. Both conserved end residues are part of each CDR3. D genes are given only for firm matches. A row's size may be missing; if present it is once, few, many or a size class.

TRBV7-3,many,NA,TRBJ1-1,TGTGCCAGCAGCTTAATAATTAAGGTTTCGAACACTGAAGCTTTCTTT,CASSLIIKVSNTEAFF
TRBV9,many,NA,TRBJ1-6,TGTGCCAGCAGCCTACGGGGGGTGGATTCACCCCTCCACTTT,CASSLRGVDSPLHF
TRBV27,many,NA,TRBJ1-1,TGTGCCAGCAGTCCGGGTTTGGGGATGAACACTGAAGCTTTCTTT,CASSPGLGMNTEAFF
TRBV5-1,many,NA,TRBJ2-3,TGCGCCAGCAGCTTGCCACTGGGGAATACGCAGTATTTT,CASSLPLGNTQYF
TRBV6-6,many,NA,TRBJ2-5,TGTGCCAGCAGTCCAACGGGGGCAGAGACCCAGTACTTC,CASSPTGAETQYF
TRBV4-1,few,TRBD1,TRBJ2-2,TGCGCCAGCAGCCCCCGGGACAGGGCGACCGGGGAGCTGTTTTTT,CASSPRDRATGELFF
TRBV10-3,few,NA,TRBJ2-3,TGTGCCACTGCCTGGGGGCCAGATACGCAGTATTTT,CATAWGPDTQYF
TRBV10-3,many,NA,TRBJ1-5,TGTGCCATCAGTGGCAGGGAGAATCAGCCCCAGCATTTT,CAISGRENQPQHF
TRBV12-3/TRBV12-4,many,NA,TRBJ2-4,TGTGCCAGCAGTTTAAGGCCCAAAAACATTCAGTACTTC,CASSLRPKNIQYF
TRBV7-6,NA,NA,TRBJ1-1,TGTGCCAGCAGCGGTCTCCGGGCCTCGAACACTGAAGCTTTCTTT,CASSGLRASNTEAFF
TRBV20-1,many,NA,TRBJ1-5,TGCAGTGCCCTTAGAGGTAATCAGCCCCAGCATTTT,CSALRGNQPQHF
TRBV27,many,NA,TRBJ1-5,TGTGCCAGCAGTCCCAGTAGGGGTCGTGATCAGCCCCAGCATTTT,CASSPSRGRDQPQHF
TRBV5-6,NA,TRBD1,TRBJ1-2,TGTGCCAGCAGCCGAGGACAGGGGGCTTATGGCTACACCTTC,CASSRGQGAYGYTF
TRBV20-1,many,NA,TRBJ2-7,TGCAGTGCTAGTTACCGGGCAGGCTACGAGCAGTACTTC,CSASYRAGYEQYF
TRBV12-3/TRBV12-4,many,TRBD1,TRBJ2-5,TGTGCCAGCAGTTTAGGTCCGGGACAGGGGAAAGAGACCCAGTACTTC,CASSLGPGQGKETQYF
TRBV19,NA,NA,TRBJ2-1,TGTGCCAGTAGTAGCCAGATCTACAATGAGCAGTTCTTC,CASSSQIYNEQFF
TRBV5-5,many,NA,TRBJ1-1,TGTGCCAGCAGCCCCCTAGGAGGGGCGAACACTGAAGCTTTCTTT,CASSPLGGANTEAFF
TRBV18,many,NA,TRBJ2-5,TGTGCCAGCTCCACCGAAGGAGGAGGCCAGTACTTC,CASSTEGGGQYF
TRBV10-3,NA,NA,TRBJ1-5,TGTGCCATCAGTGGTACAAATCAGCCCCAGCATTTT,CAISGTNQPQHF
TRBV20-1,many,NA,TRBJ1-5,TGCAGTGCTAGAGATCGCGCGGCCGGAGAATTCAATAGGCAGCCCCAGAATTTT,CSARDRAAGEFNRQPQNF
TRBV20-1,many,TRBD1,TRBJ2-1,TGCAGTGCTAGCTGGACAGGGAGTGAGCAGTTCTTC,CSASWTGSEQFF
TRBV20-1,many,TRBD2,TRBJ2-3,TGCAGTGCTAGACCCTTAGCGGGGGGGCCTGGCACAGATACGCAGTATTTT,CSARPLAGGPGTDTQYF
TRBV5-1,many,NA,TRBJ1-1,TGCGCCAGCAGCTTGGGCCAGGCTGAAGCTTTCTTT,CASSLGQAEAFF
TRBV20-1,many,NA,TRBJ2-3,TGCAGTGCTCCGCGGTTGGGGGTCACAGATACGCAGTATTTT,CSAPRLGVTDTQYF
TRBV5-6,many,NA,TRBJ1-1,TGTGCCAGCAGCTTGTTAGTAAGGGACACTGAAGCTTTCTTT,CASSLLVRDTEAFF
TRBV20-1,NA,TRBD2,TRBJ2-1,TGCAGTGCCCTACGACCGGGACTAGCGGGGGGGATCTCCTACAATGAGCAGTTCTTC,CSALRPGLAGGISYNEQFF
TRBV11-2,many,NA,TRBJ2-1,TGTGCCAGCAGCCTTACAGGTCGTGAGCAGTTCTTC,CASSLTGREQFF
TRBV3-1,many,NA,TRBJ1-1,TGTGCCAGCAGCCAAGAAGGCTGGACTGAAGCTTTCTTT,CASSQEGWTEAFF
TRBV3-1,many,NA,TRBJ2-1,TGTGCCAGCAGCCATTCGGAGGGAAGTTATGAGCAGTTCTTC,CASSHSEGSYEQFF
TRBV5-1,few,NA,TRBJ1-5,TGCGCCAGCAGCTTGGAATGGGGTATGGATCAGCCCCAGCATTTT,CASSLEWGMDQPQHF
TRBV20-1,many,TRBD1,TRBJ2-1,TGCAGTGCTTTGGACAGGCTTGGTCACAATGAGCAGTTCTTC,CSALDRLGHNEQFF
TRBV7-6,many,TRBD1,TRBJ2-1,TGTGCCAGCAGCGGCGGGGGACAGGGGATCGGCGAGCAGTTCTTC,CASSGGGQGIGEQFF
TRBV2,NA,TRBD1,TRBJ2-7,TGTGCCAGCAGTGAAAGGACAGGGGTTTTGGGCGAGCAGTACTTC,CASSERTGVLGEQYF
TRBV9,many,TRBD1,TRBJ2-4,TGTGCCAGCAGCGTAGATTGGGACAGGGCGGGCAAAAACATTCAGTACTTC,CASSVDWDRAGKNIQYF
TRBV6-1,NA,NA,TRBJ2-2,TGTGCCAGCACAGAGGTTGTGTCGGACACCGGGGAGCTGTTTTTT,CASTEVVSDTGELFF
TRBV3-1,many,NA,TRBJ2-1,TGTGCCAGCAGCCAAGTGGGGGGTGGTGAGCAGTTCTTC,CASSQVGGGEQFF